The rows below give T cell receptor beta chains drawn from one sample of a study of cytomegalovirus exposure and HLA in healthy donors. Assay used: immunoSEQ multiplex PCR; TCRdb lists only in-frame clones, some missing. Among 150,000 to 200,000 clones, about 80% were seen once, and the ten largest hold less than 8.5%. Sequencing was carried out using PBMCs. The receptor source for this set is a man younger than 35 in good health and CMV-seropositive. Each CDR3 is given with its conserved first and last residue. Each record gives: V gene, clone size, J gene, D gene, CDR3 DNA, CDR3 protein. D genes are given only for firm matches. Clone size is shown for a subset of rows, as once, few, many or a class of expanded clone.

V: TRBV4-2
size: once
J: TRBJ1-4
D: TRBD1
DNA: TGTGCCAGCAGCCAAGATTCCGGGACAGGGGGCTTTGAAAAACTGTTTTTT
CDR3: CASSQDSGTGGFEKLFF

V: TRBV30
size: NA
J: TRBJ2-2
D: TRBD2
DNA: TGTGCCTGGAGTACGGGGGGAGGAGTTCTAGCGGGGTTGGGCACCGGGGAGCTGTTTTTT
CDR3: CAWSTGGGVLAGLGTGELFF

V: TRBV5-1
size: NA
J: TRBJ2-1
D: NA
DNA: TGCGCCAGCAGCAGAGCCGGGACAAGCTCCTACAATGAGCAGTTCTTC
CDR3: CASSRAGTSSYNEQFF

V: TRBV2
size: NA
J: TRBJ2-5
D: NA
DNA: TGTGCCAGCAGTGAAACCCACGGAGGGGTAGAGACCCAGTACTTC
CDR3: CASSETHGGVETQYF

V: TRBV2
size: NA
J: TRBJ2-7
D: NA
DNA: TGTGCCAGCAGGTACCAGTACGAGCAGTACTTC
CDR3: CASRYQYEQYF

V: TRBV7-2
size: NA
J: TRBJ2-5
D: NA
DNA: TGTGCCAGCAGCTTAGGTGGCAGGGGCGGGGAGACCCAGTACTTC
CDR3: CASSLGGRGGETQYF

V: TRBV28
size: NA
J: TRBJ2-5
D: NA
DNA: TGTGCCAGCAGTTTACTTGAGACCCAGTACTTC
CDR3: CASSLLETQYF

V: TRBV19
size: NA
J: TRBJ1-2
D: NA
DNA: TGTGCCAGTAGTATCGGTACAGGGAACTATGGCTACACCTTC
CDR3: CASSIGTGNYGYTF

V: TRBV15
size: few
J: TRBJ2-5
D: NA
DNA: TGTGCCACCAGAGGAATTTACCGGGAGGCAGGGGACCAAGAGACCCAGTACTTC
CDR3: CATRGIYREAGDQETQYF

V: TRBV27
size: NA
J: TRBJ1-2
D: TRBD1
DNA: TGTGCCAGCAGTACTGCAGGGGGTGTCGGCTACACCTTC
CDR3: CASSTAGGVGYTF

V: TRBV13
size: NA
J: TRBJ2-1
D: NA
DNA: TGTGCCAGCAGCCCGTCGGAGACTAGGGTGCAGTTCTTC
CDR3: CASSPSETRVQFF

V: TRBV7-9
size: NA
J: TRBJ2-7
D: NA
DNA: TGTGCCAGCAGCTTCGGCGGCTCTGCCTACGAGCAGTACTTC
CDR3: CASSFGGSAYEQYF

V: TRBV4-3
size: many
J: TRBJ1-2
D: TRBD1
DNA: TGCGCCAGCAGCCAAGAGGGGCAGGGGGGTGCGATCGGGTATGGCTACACCTTC
CDR3: CASSQEGQGGAIGYGYTF

V: TRBV5-6
size: NA
J: TRBJ2-1
D: NA
DNA: TGTGCCAGCAGCCCTCAGTGGGACTGGAGCTCCTACAATGAGCAGTTCTTC
CDR3: CASSPQWDWSSYNEQFF

V: TRBV7-3
size: NA
J: TRBJ2-7
D: NA
DNA: TGTGCCAGCAGCCTGACCGGACAGCCACTGTACTTC
CDR3: CASSLTGQPLYF